Following are 18 T cell receptor beta chains from one sample sequenced in a study of blood T cell repertoires in COVID-19. Clones were sequenced by immunoSEQ multiplex PCR, and TCRdb holds only the in-frame ones, with some missing. Of roughly 300,000 clones listed, 65% to 85% are singletons. Sequenced: peripheral blood. These receptors were collected from a woman between 45 and 60 years old with acute or convalescent COVID-19.

The rearrangement links TRBV7-9 to TRBJ2-5; 7 positions match TRBD2. J was trimmed by 2 bases and V by 8 bases; bases with no gene match: 5. Looked up from germline, CDR1 is SEHNR and CDR2 is FQNEAQ (reference sequence). The CDR3 extends over 13 amino acids. CDR3 loop: CASGAGVQETQYF. The CDR3 DNA reads as TGTGCCAGCGGTGCGGGGGTACAAGAGACCCAGTACTTC.

The gene calls are TRBV5-6 and TRBJ2-1, with 8 bases matching TRBD2. From germline, CDR1 is SGHDT and CDR2 YYEEEE. The CDR3 has 16 residues. The J segment lost 0 bases and the V segment lost 5 bases, leaving 7 bases of the junction unmatched. CDR3 protein: CASSQERESSYNEQFF. The CDR3 DNA is TGTGCCAGCAGTCAAGAGCGGGAGAGCTCCTACAATGAGCAGTTCTTC.

This chain connects TRBV18 to TRBJ1-2; weak D call: TRBD1 (6 bases). This CDR3 region has 15 residues. The germline V and J ends were trimmed by 2 bases and 2 bases, with 12 bases remaining between them. Germline V CDR1 and CDR2: KGHSH, LQKENI. CDR3 amino acids: CASSPTRGRNYGYTF. Written as DNA, the CDR3 is TGTGCCAGCTCACCAACCAGGGGCAGGAACTATGGCTACACCTTC.

V usage is TRBV6-6 and J usage is TRBJ2-3; a weak D match, TRBD2 (8 bases). Germline CDR1 is MNHNY and CDR2 is SVGAGI (reference sequence). The germline V and J ends were trimmed by 5 bases and 5 bases, with 20 bases remaining between them. CDR3 length: 16 amino acids. CDR3 DNA: TGTGCCAGCAGTCGGGACAGTCCCCTAGCGGGAGATACGCAGTATTTT. Amino acids: CASSRDSPLAGDTQYF.

The chain couples TRBV18 to TRBJ2-1; TRBD2 agrees at 10 bases. This CDR3 spans 16 amino acids. V lost 5 bases and J lost 8; bases outside the gene matches: 12. CDR1 KGHSH and CDR2 LQKENI come from the germline V gene. CDR3 sequence reads: CASSESSGRASHEQFF. CDR3 sequence (DNA): TGTGCCAGCTCAGAATCTAGCGGGAGAGCCTCGCATGAGCAGTTCTTC.

The chain has TRBV4-1 and TRBJ2-6, with 7 bases lining up with TRBD1. The CDR3 has 18 amino acids. Germline V gives CDR1 MGHRA, CDR2 YSYEKL. Trimming at V came to 1 base and at J to 0 bases, leaving 6 bases not matched to a gene. In nucleotides, the CDR3 is TGCGCCAGCAGCCAAGTTCAGGGGGTATACTCTGGGGCCAACGTCCTGACTTTC. This codes for CASSQVQGVYSGANVLTF.

Remarks on this clone: The sample has other DNA sequences that encode this CDR3 too. The V and J genes are TRBV27 and TRBJ1-1; D is uncertain. The V end lost 0 bases, the J end lost 2 bases, and 4 bases lay between the germline ends. The CDR3 is 13 residues long. Germline CDR1 is MNHEY and CDR2 is SMNVEV (reference sequence). The CDR3 sequence: CASSLSRNTEAFF. As DNA, the CDR3 is TGTGCCAGCAGTTTATCGCGCAACACTGAAGCTTTCTTT.

CDR3 coding DNA: TGTGCCTGGAGTCTCCACAGGGACCCCTACGAGCAGTACTTC. Amino acid sequence: CAWSLHRDPYEQYF. The J gene is TRBJ2-7, the V gene TRBV30; possibly TRBD1 for D (6 bases). This CDR3 comprises 14 residues. Looked up from germline, CDR1 is GTSNPN and CDR2 is SVGIG (reference sequence). With 2 bases removed from V and 2 bases from J, the gap between germline ends came to 13 bases.

V usage is TRBV5-4 and J usage is TRBJ2-7, with 8 bases fitting TRBD1. The CDR3 is 13 amino acids. V was pared by 3 bases and J by 6 bases, with 5 bases of the junction left unmatched. Germline lookup yields CDR1 SGHNT and CDR2 YYREEE (reference sequence). Here the CDR3 reads CASSWDRRLEQYV. CDR3 coding DNA: TGTGCCAGCAGCTGGGACAGGCGGCTCGAGCAGTACGTC.

This clone was seen a handful of times. The CDR3 DNA reads as TGTGCCAGCAGTTCCCGAATAAGCGGCTACGAGCAGTACTTC. Its translation is CASSSRISGYEQYF. The rearrangement uses TRBV11-2 and TRBJ2-7, with D perhaps TRBD2 (5 bases). The CDR3 is made up of 14 amino acids. The germline CDR1 and CDR2 sequences are SGHAT and FQNNGV. Trimming removed 6 bases at V and 3 bases at J, with 15 bases between.

This clone has a handful of counts. This chain joins TRBV3-1 (or the pseudogene TRBV3-2) and TRBJ2-3, with D tentatively TRBD2 (6 bases). Trimming left V 0 bases short and J 2 bases short, with 18 bases between. The CDR3 has 18 amino acids. Germline V gene lookup returns CDR1 LGHDT and CDR2 YNNKEL (reference sequence). CDR3 region: CASSQEWLRRGDTDTQYF. The DNA of the CDR3 is TGTGCCAGCAGCCAAGAATGGTTGAGGCGGGGAGACACAGATACGCAGTATTTT.

The chain uses TRBV18 and TRBJ2-7; 10 nucleotides match TRBD1. J gave up 1 base and V 3 bases, and 3 bases lay outside the gene matches. Germline CDR1 and CDR2: KGHSH and LQKENI. CDR3 length: 15 amino acids. CDR3 residues: CASSPDRGRSYEQYF. DNA of the CDR3: TGTGCCAGCTCACCCGACAGGGGGCGTTCCTACGAGCAGTACTTC.

This clone was found a few times. The rearrangement links TRBV7-8 to TRBJ1-5; 9 nucleotides agree with TRBD1. This CDR3 contains 16 residues. V shed 5 bases, J shed 6 bases, and the junction held 11 bases outside the gene matches. CDR1 and CDR2 from the germline V gene are SGHVS and FQNEAQ. CDR3 protein: CASSTLQGAAGQPQHF. The CDR3 nucleotides read TGTGCCAGCAGCACGCTACAGGGGGCGGCGGGTCAGCCCCAGCATTTT.

This chain connects TRBV19 to TRBJ1-4; no clear D. This CDR3 spans 15 amino acids. Germline CDR1 is LNHDA and CDR2 is SQIVND (reference sequence). Trimming took off 6 bases at V and 5 bases at J, with 16 bases between the two ends. In DNA form, the CDR3 reads TGTGCCAGTAGAGTGACCTCCGGGGAGAATGAAAAACTGTTTTTT. It translates to CASRVTSGENEKLFF.

The chain couples TRBV3-1 (or the pseudogene TRBV3-2) to TRBJ2-5; 10 bases match TRBD1. This CDR3 has 12 residues. V was clipped by 9 bases and J by 5 bases; unmatched bases: 3. The germline gives CDR1 LGHDT, CDR2 YNNKEL (reference sequence). This CDR3 reads CASGTGEETQYF. DNA of the CDR3: TGTGCCAGTGGGACAGGGGAGGAGACCCAGTACTTC.

This chain joins TRBV6-5 and TRBJ1-1, with 7 bases matching TRBD1. CDR1 MNHEY and CDR2 SVGAGI come from the germline V gene. CDR3 length equals 15 residues. The V gene end was trimmed by 5 bases and the J gene end by 1 base; junction bases not matched to a gene: 7. The CDR3 DNA sequence: TGTGCCAGCAGTACCCTCAGACAGGGGAACACTGAAGCTTTCTTT. Amino acid sequence: CASSTLRQGNTEAFF.

V and J are TRBV27 and TRBJ2-2, with 9 bases that match TRBD2. Germline V gives CDR1 MNHEY, CDR2 SMNVEV (reference sequence). The CDR3 has 17 amino acids. After removal of 5 bases from V and 8 bases from J, the junction contained 15 bases not matched to a gene. The CDR3 reads CASSPLASRREGGELFF. CDR3 coding DNA: TGTGCCAGCAGTCCTCTCGCCTCGCGGCGGGAGGGTGGGGAGCTGTTTTTT.

This chain connects TRBV19 to TRBJ2-3, with D tentatively TRBD2 (6 bases). V lost 7 bases and J 6 bases, leaving 11 bases between the germline ends. There are 12 residues in the CDR3. Germline V gene sequence: CDR1 LNHDA, CDR2 SQIVND (reference sequence). CDR3 protein: CASKGRGDTQYF. DNA for the CDR3: TGTGCCAGTAAAGGTCGGGGGGATACGCAGTATTTT.